A selection of T cell receptor beta chains follows, all from one sample in a study of a mutant IDH1 vaccine in newly diagnosed glioma. Their cognate antigens are unknown. Measured with immunoSEQ multiplex PCR; TCRdb has only the in-frame clones, and not every one. The table records about 56,000 clones, roughly four fifths of them present only once. This specimen was PBMCs, taken from a glioma patient whose treatment included an IDH1 peptide vaccine. The receptor set was obtained from a woman in her 50s with glioma. CDR3s include the opening cysteine and the closing phenylalanine or tryptophan. D genes are given only for firm matches. Size is stated for part of the rows, as once, few or many counts, or as a class when the clone is expanded.

j_call v_call clone_size d_call cdr3_nt cdr3_aa
TRBJ2-5 TRBV11-3 NA NA TGTGCCAGCAGCTTTCAAGAGACCCAGTACTTC CASSFQETQYF
TRBJ1-4 TRBV27 NA NA TGTGCCAGCAGTTCCAGTCCCAATGAAAAACTGTTTTTT CASSSSPNEKLFF
TRBJ2-1 TRBV5-1 NA TRBD2 TGCGCCAGCTCCGGTACTAGCGGGGACCGGGGGGATGAGCAGTTCTTC CASSGTSGDRGDEQFF
TRBJ2-5 TRBV30 NA NA TGTGCCTGGAGTGTAAAGGCTGCAGGTACAGAGACCCAGTACTTC CAWSVKAAGTETQYF
TRBJ2-2 TRBV7-9 few NA TGTGCCAGCAGCTCTCCCGGCACCGGGGAGCTGTTTTTT CASSSPGTGELFF
TRBJ1-4 TRBV7-9 few TRBD1 TGTGCCAGCAGCGCCGGGACAGCAGGCCTCAATGAAAAACTGTTTTTT CASSAGTAGLNEKLFF
TRBJ2-5 TRBV30 NA NA TGTGCCTCCTCAGGAAATCAAGAGACCCAGTACTTC CASSGNQETQYF
TRBJ2-3 TRBV27 few NA TGTGCCAGCAGTTTAGGCCCAACAGATACGCAGTATTTT CASSLGPTDTQYF
TRBJ1-3 TRBV9 NA NA TGTGCCAGCAGCGCACAGGGTAGCGGGGACACCATATATTTT CASSAQGSGDTIYF
TRBJ1-1 TRBV4-3 few TRBD1 TGCGCCAGCAGCCAAGAAATCACGACAGGGCGTGAAGCTTTCTTT CASSQEITTGREAFF
TRBJ2-2 TRBV5-1 NA TRBD1 TGCGCCAGCAGCTTGGGCGGGACAGGGTCGAACACCGGGGAGCTGTTTTTT CASSLGGTGSNTGELFF
TRBJ2-7 TRBV6-5 NA TRBD1 TGTGCCAGCAGGGGACAGGGCAGGGGCGAGCAGTACTTC CASRGQGRGEQYF
TRBJ1-5 TRBV18 NA NA TGTGCCAGCTCACCACCGGGGGGGGCTGGTCAGCCCCAGCATTTT CASSPPGGAGQPQHF
TRBJ2-1 TRBV5-1 once NA TGCGCCAGCAGCTTGGTTGGAATCTCCTACAATGAGCAGTTCTTC CASSLVGISYNEQFF
TRBJ2-5 TRBV6-6 NA NA TGTGCCAGCAGTTACCTAGCGACACAAGAGACCCAGTACTTC CASSYLATQETQYF
TRBJ2-5 TRBV5-1 NA NA TGCGCCAGCACTATAACAGGACTACCGGGGGAGACCCAGTACTTC CASTITGLPGETQYF
TRBJ2-6 TRBV18 once NA TGTGCCAGCTCTAACGTCCCAAACTCTGGGGCCAACGTCCTGACTTTC CASSNVPNSGANVLTF
TRBJ2-7 TRBV5-1 NA TRBD2 TGCGCCAGCAGCCGGGAGGGGGGAGGCGAGCAGTACTTC CASSREGGGEQYF
TRBJ2-2 TRBV9 medium-sized TRBD2 TGTGCCAGCAGCTTCTCCAGGTGGGAGGGCACCGGGGAGCTGTTTTTT CASSFSRWEGTGELFF
TRBJ2-7 TRBV6-4 NA NA TGTGCCAGCAGTGCCGTGGCAGGGTCAACCTACGAGCAGTACTTC CASSAVAGSTYEQYF
TRBJ1-1 TRBV30 few NA TGTGCCTGGAGTGTACGAGGGGGCACTGAAGCTTTCTTT CAWSVRGGTEAFF
TRBJ1-2 TRBV7-9 NA NA TGTGCCAGCAGCTTGAGCCTCGGGGGCTACACCTTC CASSLSLGGYTF
TRBJ2-7 TRBV7-9 NA NA TGTGCCAGCAGCCTCGGAATAACCGAGCAGTACTTC CASSLGITEQYF
TRBJ1-2 TRBV5-1 few NA TGCGCCAGCAGCTTAGGTTCAGGCAACTATGGCTACACCTTC CASSLGSGNYGYTF
TRBJ1-2 TRBV5-1 few NA TGCGCCAGCAGCAGTGTTGAGGGGGAGAACTATGGCTACACCTTC CASSSVEGENYGYTF
TRBJ1-2 TRBV5-1 NA TRBD1 TGCGCCAGCAGCGCGGGACAGGGTGGCAACTATGGCTACACCTTC CASSAGQGGNYGYTF
TRBJ1-2 TRBV10-3 NA NA TGTGCCATCAGTGAGCCAGGGCAATCTAGCTATGGCTACACCTTC CAISEPGQSSYGYTF
TRBJ2-1 TRBV6-5 NA NA TGTGCCAGCAGTTCCACCGGGGTTCTAACCTACAATGAGCAGTTCTTC CASSSTGVLTYNEQFF
TRBJ1-5 TRBV28 NA NA TGTGCCAGCAGTTCCCCCCAGGGGATTAAGCCCCAGCATTTT CASSSPQGIKPQHF
TRBJ2-5 TRBV19 NA TRBD1 TGTGCCGGAAGGACAGGGTCGATTGAGACCCAGTACTTC CAGRTGSIETQYF
TRBJ2-1 TRBV9 few NA TGTGCCAGCAGCGTAGGTGGAGTCGCTCCCAATGAGCAGTTCTTC CASSVGGVAPNEQFF
TRBJ1-5 TRBV6-6 NA NA TGTGCCAGCAGGACAGATGGAAATCAGCCCCAGCATTTT CASRTDGNQPQHF
TRBJ2-3 TRBV5-1 NA TRBD1 TGCGCCAGCAGCTTGGGGGACAGGGGTGGGACAGATACGCAGTATTTT CASSLGDRGGTDTQYF
TRBJ2-3 TRBV13 NA NA TGTGCCAGCAGCTTAAGACCACAGGGAGATACGCAGTATTTT CASSLRPQGDTQYF
TRBJ1-1 TRBV5-1 NA NA TGCGCCAGCAGCATGGAGATGGGGAGCCTGAACACTGAAGCTTTCTTT CASSMEMGSLNTEAFF
TRBJ1-6 TRBV6-1 few NA TGTGCCAGCACCGAAGCTCTTTCACCCCTCCACTTT CASTEALSPLHF
TRBJ1-6 TRBV30 few NA TGTGCCTGGAGTGTAGAGGGGCACACCTATAATTCACCCCTCCACTTT CAWSVEGHTYNSPLHF
TRBJ1-3 TRBV15 NA NA TGTGCCACCACGCTGGACGGGAGCTCTGGAAACACCATATATTTT CATTLDGSSGNTIYF